A selection of T cell receptor beta chains follows, all from one sample in a study of human T cells and chemical hapten exposure. TCRdb independently ran MiXCR on the RACE reads; one entry per CDR3 protein. The profile shows roughly 100,000 distinct CDR3 sequences, 9.6% of them singletons. This specimen was whole blood, taken in connection with sensitization to the hapten diphenylcyclopropenone (DPC). These TCRs come from a woman aged 40 to 55 with alopecia areata. Some clones in this sample may be carry-over from other donors' samples. The CDR3 runs from the conserved cysteine through the conserved F or W. D genes are given only for firm matches. Part of the rows lack a size; the others show once, few, many or a class for expanded clones.

>-|TRBJ2-3|TRBV6-2/TRBV6-3|-|16
CASSSTRWTSTDTQYF
TGTGCCAGCAGCTCCACTAGGTGGACTAGCACAGATACGCAGTATTTT
>TRBD1|TRBJ2-1|TRBV5-6|many|15
CASSPTGGVYNEQFF
TGTGCCAGCAGCCCGACAGGGGGCGTTTACAATGAGCAGTTCTTC
>-|TRBJ2-5|TRBV28|many|17
CASSLLSGGQPQETQYF
TGTGCCAGCAGTTTATTAAGCGGCGGACAACCACAAGAGACCCAGTACTTC
>-|TRBJ2-5|TRBV29-1|few|11
CSVIPQETQYF
TGCAGCGTTATACCACAAGAGACCCAGTACTTC
>TRBD2|TRBJ2-1|TRBV20-1|-|16
CSARDSRAGGLYEQFF
TGCAGTGCTAGAGATAGTAGAGCGGGGGGGCTATATGAGCAGTTCTTC
>-|TRBJ2-5|TRBV7-9|-|15
CASSSSWGEKETQYF
TGTGCCAGCAGCTCCAGCTGGGGGGAGAAAGAGACCCAGTACTTC
>-|TRBJ2-7|TRBV6-1|many|13
CASSEGRRLEQYF
TGTGCCAGCAGTGAAGGCAGGCGCTTGGAGCAGTACTTC
>-|TRBJ1-4|TRBV5-4|-|14
CASSLQAAGEKLFF
TGTGCCAGCAGCTTACAAGCCGCCGGTGAAAAACTGTTTTTT
>TRBD2|TRBJ2-3|TRBV7-2|many|17
CASSLATGGGFTDTQYF
TGTGCCAGCAGCTTGGCCACTGGCGGGGGATTCACAGATACGCAGTATTTT
>-|TRBJ2-7|TRBV7-8|few|15
CASSLEGTSYYEQYF
TGTGCCAGCAGCTTAGAGGGAACGTCCTACTACGAGCAGTACTTC
>TRBD1|TRBJ1-2|TRBV7-2|-|15
CASSLVWQGARGYTF
TGTGCCAGCAGCTTAGTCTGGCAGGGGGCGCGGGGCTACACCTTC
>-|TRBJ1-2|TRBV20-1|-|12
CSAETGTYGYTF
TGCAGTGCTGAGACAGGAACCTATGGCTACACCTTC
>-|TRBJ1-6|TRBV4-1|many|16
CASSQDRRGGVSPLHF
TGCGCCAGCAGCCAAGATCGGAGGGGCGGCGTTTCACCCCTCCACTTT
>TRBD1|TRBJ2-1|TRBV10-1|-|14
CASSDGQVRNEQFF
TGCGCCAGCAGCGACGGACAGGTGAGAAATGAGCAGTTCTTC
>-|TRBJ1-2|TRBV27|few|16
CASSPFPDRSNYGYTF
TGTGCCAGCAGTCCCTTCCCGGACAGATCTAACTATGGCTACACCTTC
>-|TRBJ2-1|TRBV7-9|few|16
CASSKDGVPPYNEQFF
TGTGCCAGCAGCAAGGACGGGGTACCTCCGTACAATGAGCAGTTCTTC
>TRBD2|TRBJ2-1|TRBV6-2/TRBV6-3|many|16
CASSKEGGGNNNEQFF
TGTGCCAGCAGTAAAGAGGGCGGGGGGAACAACAATGAGCAGTTCTTC
>-|TRBJ2-7|TRBV13|-|15
CASSHDRSGTYEQYF
TGTGCCAGCAGCCACGACAGGAGCGGGACCTACGAGCAGTACTTC
>-|TRBJ2-1|TRBV19|few|13
CASSIGGINEQFF
TGTGCCAGTAGTATAGGGGGCATCAATGAGCAGTTCTTC
>-|TRBJ2-6|TRBV11-2|few|14
CASSSYSGANVLTF
TGTGCCAGCAGCTCCTACTCTGGGGCCAACGTCCTGACTTTC
>-|TRBJ1-6|TRBV12-3/TRBV12-4|-|15
CASSLVSSYNSPLHF
TGTGCCAGCAGTTTGGTGAGCTCCTATAATTCACCCCTCCACTTT
>TRBD1|TRBJ2-7|TRBV14|-|21
CASSQYHYAPVRDRGIYEQYF
TGTGCCAGCAGCCAATATCACTATGCACCGGTCCGGGACAGGGGAATCTACGAGCAGTACTTC
>TRBD2|TRBJ2-3|TRBV19|many|15
CASMGLAANTDTQYF
TGTGCCAGTATGGGGCTAGCGGCGAACACAGATACGCAGTATTTT
>-|TRBJ2-1|TRBV20-1|few|14
CSATQEISYNEQFF
TGCAGTGCCACACAAGAAATCTCCTACAATGAGCAGTTCTTC
>-|TRBJ2-3|TRBV9|-|16
CASSLGESSSTDTQYF
TGTGCCAGCAGCCTAGGGGAGTCCTCTAGCACAGATACGCAGTATTTT
>-|TRBJ1-2|TRBV20-1|many|15
CSAPRPTGTTAGYTF
TGCAGTGCCCCACGGCCCACCGGGACAACAGCTGGCTACACCTTC
>-|TRBJ1-1|TRBV28|few|14
CASSPPPGFPEVFF
TGTGCCAGCAGTCCCCCCCCAGGGTTCCCTGAAGTTTTCTTT
>TRBD2|TRBJ2-5|TRBV6-5|many|15
CASSYGTSGEETQYF
TGTGCCAGCAGTTACGGGACTAGCGGGGAAGAGACCCAGTACTTC
>-|TRBJ2-1|TRBV4-2|few|15
CASSQLAAGNNEQFF
TGTGCCAGCAGTCAGCTAGCTGCCGGAAACAATGAGCAGTTCTTC
>-|TRBJ1-1|TRBV7-9|few|11
CASSRGQEAFF
TGTGCCAGCAGCCGAGGACAGGAAGCTTTCTTT
>-|TRBJ1-2|TRBV20-1|once|15
CSAFFLLGPHYGYTF
TGCAGTGCTTTTTTCCTACTTGGACCCCATTATGGCTACACCTTC
>TRBD1|TRBJ1-5|TRBV6-2/TRBV6-3|many|14
CASSYGQGNQPQHF
TGTGCCAGCAGTTACGGACAGGGTAATCAGCCCCAGCATTTT
>-|TRBJ1-2|TRBV12-5|-|16
CASGLIRALTNYGYTF
TGTGCTAGTGGCTTGATTCGGGCCCTGACTAACTATGGCTACACCTTC
>-|TRBJ1-2|TRBV29-1|-|12
CSVEQGWYDYTF
TGCAGCGTTGAACAGGGATGGTATGACTACACCTTC
>-|TRBJ1-1|TRBV5-1|many|13
CASSLWARTEAFF
TGCGCCAGCAGCTTGTGGGCCCGGACTGAAGCTTTCTTT
>-|TRBJ1-3|TRBV6-2/TRBV6-3|many|15
CASKFARTSGNTIYF
TGTGCCAGCAAATTTGCCCGGACCTCTGGAAACACCATATATTTT
>TRBD1|TRBJ2-1|TRBV5-1|many|16
CASSLGDRGTHNEQFF
TGCGCCAGCAGCTTAGGGGACAGGGGGACCCACAATGAGCAGTTCTTC
>-|TRBJ1-3|TRBV7-6|few|18
CASSLQTGSSFSGNTIYF
TGTGCCAGCAGCTTACAGACCGGCAGCTCCTTCTCTGGAAACACCATATATTTT
>TRBD2|TRBJ2-7|TRBV5-1|many|15
CASSLSSGGLYEQYF
TGCGCCAGCAGCTTGAGTAGCGGGGGCCTCTACGAGCAGTACTTC
>-|TRBJ1-1|TRBV2|few|14
CASINREVGTEAFF
TGTGCCAGCATAAATAGGGAGGTTGGCACTGAAGCTTTCTTT
>TRBD2|TRBJ2-1|TRBV5-1|-|15
CASSLISGGDNEQFF
TGCGCCAGCAGCTTAATTAGCGGGGGGGACAATGAGCAGTTCTTC
>-|TRBJ1-3|TRBV12-5|many|14
CASGPREGRNTIYF
TGTGCTAGTGGTCCTCGTGAGGGCAGAAACACCATATATTTT
>TRBD1|TRBJ1-1|TRBV3-1|many|16
CASSPRTGWMNTEAFF
TGTGCCAGCAGCCCCCGGACAGGGTGGATGAACACTGAAGCTTTCTTT
>-|TRBJ2-6|TRBV6-2/TRBV6-3|many|17
CASSLSGVRSGANVLTF
TGTGCCAGCAGTTTGTCGGGGGTAAGATCTGGGGCCAACGTCCTGACTTTC
>-|TRBJ2-2|TRBV6-1|-|14
CASSEVPGAGELFF
TGTGCCAGCAGTGAAGTCCCAGGAGCCGGGGAGCTGTTTTTT
>-|TRBJ2-7|TRBV28|many|15
CASSLRQALGLEQYF
TGTGCCAGCAGCCTCAGACAGGCCCTGGGCCTCGAGCAGTACTTC
>TRBD1|TRBJ1-1|TRBV12-3/TRBV12-4|many|13
CASSLGQGSPAFF
TGTGCCAGCAGTTTAGGACAGGGGAGTCCAGCTTTCTTT
>-|TRBJ2-7|TRBV2|many|13
CASSYLGDYEQYF
TGTGCCAGCAGCTACCTAGGGGACTACGAGCAGTACTTC
>-|TRBJ2-2|TRBV6-1|many|13
CASSVGEAGELFF
TGTGCCAGCAGTGTCGGGGAAGCCGGGGAGCTGTTTTTT
>-|TRBJ2-1|TRBV7-9|many|13
CASDEFRDNEQFF
TGTGCCAGCGATGAATTCCGGGACAATGAGCAGTTCTTC